This entry is about one TCR beta chain. TCRdb's copy holds only in-frame clones and misses some; the assay was immunoSEQ multiplex PCR. This table holds some 160,000 clones, roughly four fifths found once. Trimming cost V 6 bases and J 5 bases, with 16 bases left between them. Germline assignment: CDR1 MDHEN and CDR2 SYDVKM. The CDR3 runs to 14 residues. This specimen belongs to a study of blood T cell repertoires in COVID-19. Background on the study: Italy, Spain and the United States were the sources of the convalescent and acute COVID-19 samples. Nucleic acid was either cDNA or gDNA, and it came from T cells, B-cell-depleted T cells, or PBMCs.

The sample comprised peripheral blood. The TCR comes from a human donor in a cohort sampled during active COVID-19. The V and J genes are TRBV28 and TRBJ1-1, with D possibly being TRBD1 (5 bases). The chain's CDR3 is CASSLPGGRTEAFF. CDR3 DNA sequence: TGTGCCAGCAGCTTACCGGGGGGACGGACTGAAGCTTTCTTT.